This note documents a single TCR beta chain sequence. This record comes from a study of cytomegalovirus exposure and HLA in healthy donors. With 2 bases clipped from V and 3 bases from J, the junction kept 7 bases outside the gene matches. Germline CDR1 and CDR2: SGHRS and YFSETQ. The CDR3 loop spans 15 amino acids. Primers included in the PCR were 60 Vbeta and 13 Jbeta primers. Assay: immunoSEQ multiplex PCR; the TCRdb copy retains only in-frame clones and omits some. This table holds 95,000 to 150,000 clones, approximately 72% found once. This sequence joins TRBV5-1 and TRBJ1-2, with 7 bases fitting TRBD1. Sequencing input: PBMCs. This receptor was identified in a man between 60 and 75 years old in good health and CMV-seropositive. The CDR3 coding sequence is TGCGCCAGCAGCTTACTAGGGGGCGGCCACTATGGCTACACCTTC. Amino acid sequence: CASSLLGGGHYGYTF.